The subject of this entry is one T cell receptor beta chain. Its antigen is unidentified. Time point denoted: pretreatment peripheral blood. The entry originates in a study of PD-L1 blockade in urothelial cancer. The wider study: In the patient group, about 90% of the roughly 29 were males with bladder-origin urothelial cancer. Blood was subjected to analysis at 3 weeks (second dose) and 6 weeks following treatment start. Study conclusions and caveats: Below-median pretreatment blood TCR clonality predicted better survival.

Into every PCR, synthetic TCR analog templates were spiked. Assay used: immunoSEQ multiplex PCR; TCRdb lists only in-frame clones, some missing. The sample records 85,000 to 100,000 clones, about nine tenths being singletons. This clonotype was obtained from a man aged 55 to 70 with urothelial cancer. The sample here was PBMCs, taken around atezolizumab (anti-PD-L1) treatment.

The DNA for the CDR3 is TGTGCCAGCAGCCTATGGGACAGGGGATCAGATACGCAGTATTTT. Translating it yields CASSLWDRGSDTQYF. The rearrangement uses TRBV28 and TRBJ2-3; TRBD1 matches 10 bases. The trim removed 6 bases at V and 4 bases at J, leaving 7 bases unmatched. Germline V lookup: CDR1 MDHEN, CDR2 SYDVKM. The CDR3 sequence is 15 residues long.